This record concerns one T cell receptor beta chain sequence. What it binds is unknown. The data were produced by immunoSEQ multiplex PCR, yet TCRdb's version contains in-frame clones alone and is incomplete. The profile shows 16,000 or so clones, around four fifths of them singletons. This entry is derived from a study of CD4 T cells in relation to SARS-CoV-2 and coronaviruses. Whole-study context: TCR beta CDR3s were sequenced after roughly ten-day antigen culture of PBMCs. The negative reference was HIV-1 Nef peptide pool or peptide-free culture.

CDR1 and CDR2 from the germline V gene are SGDLS and YYNGEE. Between the trimmed V and J ends, which lost 0 bases and 0 bases, there was a span of 7 bases. The CDR3 loop spans 15 amino acids. The unexposed donors gave CD4+ T cells in about 2010-2019, prior to COVID-19. CD4+ T cells were isolated from the cells after 10 days of culture. As cell numbers allowed, unexposed-donor CD4+ T cells faced SARS-CoV-2 S/N and four cold-coronavirus spikes. Each well had about 2.2 million PBMCs in around 4.5% human AB serum with IL-2. This chain joins TRBV9 and TRBJ1-3; D is uncertain. Source material: CD4+ T cells from PBMCs, cultured in vitro. This clonotype was obtained from a human donor in good health. In DNA, the CDR3 is TGTGCCAGCAGCGTAGGTCAGCACTCTGGAAACACCATATATTTT. The encoded protein is CASSVGQHSGNTIYF.